The clone carrying this TCR beta chain was found once. The antigen is unknown. Brentuximab vedotin exposure varied among the patients, all of whom had relapsed after autologous stem cell transplantation. This sample is part of a study of PD-1 blockade in classical Hodgkin lymphoma. Background on the study: The nivolumab dose that patients received was 3 mg/kg, given intravenously every 2 weeks.

Whole-study findings and limits: Partial responders and progressors had significantly lower baseline TCR diversity.

TCRdb's table, derived via immunoSEQ multiplex PCR, lists solely in-frame clones and lacks some. This sample has several thousand clones, with about 82% found just once. V lost 1 base to trimming and J lost 2 bases, with 8 bases between them. From germline, CDR1 is SGHTA and CDR2 FQGNSA. The CDR3 has 14 amino acids. Sequencing used peripheral blood mononuclear cells (PBMCs), obtained before the second cycle of nivolumab. The source is a human donor with classical Hodgkin lymphoma. The rearrangement joins TRBV7-2 to TRBJ2-5; no definite D call. The CDR3 region is CASSLVRGQETQYF. As DNA, the CDR3 is TGTGCCAGCAGCTTAGTTCGCGGACAAGAGACCCAGTACTTC.